This T cell receptor beta chain originates from a study of cytomegalovirus exposure and HLA in healthy donors. The CDR3 has 13 amino acids. CDR1 MNHEY and CDR2 SMNVEV come from the germline V gene (reference sequence). V shed 8 bases and J 4 bases; nucleotides not matched to a gene: 8. Primers for the PCR totalled 60 Vbeta and 13 Jbeta. Here immunoSEQ multiplex PCR was the method, and the copy in TCRdb shows in-frame clones only, minus some. The table includes just over 150,000 clones, 80% to 90% detected once. This TCR derives from a man between 18 and 29 years old in good health and CMV-seropositive. The chain joins TRBV27 to TRBJ2-7; 7 bases line up with TRBD1. Sequenced material: PBMCs. For the CDR3, the DNA is TGTGCCAGCCGTCCACCGACAGGGTACGAGCAGTACTTC. Residues: CASRPPTGYEQYF.